This T cell receptor beta chain emerged from a study of blood T cell repertoires in COVID-19. Data came from immunoSEQ multiplex PCR; TCRdb stores just in-frame clones and leaves some out. In the table there are about 170,000 clones, 65% to 80% of which are singletons. CDR1 is SGHRS and CDR2 is YFSETQ in the germline V gene. V gave up 1 base and J gave up 6 bases, with 11 bases separating them. The CDR3 runs to 14 residues. This clonotype was obtained from a woman in her 70s in a cohort exposed to, infected with or recovered from COVID-19 (not recorded which). V is TRBV5-1 and J is TRBJ1-5, with D perhaps TRBD1 (6 bases). The sequenced sample consisted of PBMCs or T cells enriched from blood (not recorded which). The CDR3 DNA reads as TGCGCCAGCAGCTTGAGTGGGGGCGGTCAGCCCCAGCATTTT. As protein: CASSLSGGGQPQHF.